The present T cell receptor beta chain was sequenced within a study of blood T cell repertoires in COVID-19. Overall study context: Samples representing acute and convalescent COVID-19 were sourced from the United States, Italy and Spain. Sources were T cells, B-cell-depleted T cells, or PBMCs; the material itself was cDNA or gDNA.

V lost 0 bases, J lost 7 bases, and 3 bases stayed unmatched. In germline, CDR1 is LNHNV, CDR2 YYDKDF (reference sequence). The CDR3 totals 15 residues. In the original processing: Estimation of nucleated cell counts was performed using reference gene primer amplification. Clones were read by immunoSEQ multiplex PCR, and TCRdb kept only the in-frame ones, dropping some. The V and J calls and clone size were taken over from that table, and D and trimming were inferred from the DNA. This table has tens of thousands of clones, approximately 83% appearing once. One Seattle source followed patients from active infection through their disease course.

The sample taken for sequencing was peripheral blood. This chain connects TRBV15 to TRBJ2-1, with 10 bases that match TRBD2. This TCR derives from a middle-aged man with COVID-19, enrolled during active disease. DNA of the CDR3: TGTGCCACCAGCAGAGAAGCGGGGGGGCATAATGAGCAGTTCTTC. The encoded protein is CATSREAGGHNEQFF.